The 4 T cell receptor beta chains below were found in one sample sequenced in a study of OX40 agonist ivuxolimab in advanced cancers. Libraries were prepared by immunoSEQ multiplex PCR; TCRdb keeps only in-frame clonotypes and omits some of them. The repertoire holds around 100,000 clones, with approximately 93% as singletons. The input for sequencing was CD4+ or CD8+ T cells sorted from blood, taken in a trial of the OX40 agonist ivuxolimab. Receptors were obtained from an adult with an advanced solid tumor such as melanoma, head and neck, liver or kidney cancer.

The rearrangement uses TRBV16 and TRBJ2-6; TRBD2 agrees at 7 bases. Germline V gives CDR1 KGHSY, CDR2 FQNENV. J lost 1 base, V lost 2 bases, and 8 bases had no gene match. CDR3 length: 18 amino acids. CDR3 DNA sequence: TGTGCCAGCAGCCAACTGGCGGGGAGGGGTTCTGGGGCCAACGTCCTGACTTTC. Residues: CASSQLAGRGSGANVLTF.

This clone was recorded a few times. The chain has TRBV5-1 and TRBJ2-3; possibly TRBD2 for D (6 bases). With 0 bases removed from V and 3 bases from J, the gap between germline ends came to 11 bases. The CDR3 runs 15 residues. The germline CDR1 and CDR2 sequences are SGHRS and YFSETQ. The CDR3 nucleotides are TGCGCCAGCAGCTTGGAAGCTCGGGGGACAGATACGCAGTATTTT. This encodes CASSLEARGTDTQYF.

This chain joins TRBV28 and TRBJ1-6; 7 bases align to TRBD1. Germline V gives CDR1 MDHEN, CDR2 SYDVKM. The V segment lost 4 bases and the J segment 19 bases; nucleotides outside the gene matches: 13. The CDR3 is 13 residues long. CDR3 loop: CASSSQTTGRRHF. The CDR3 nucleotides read TGTGCCAGCAGTTCTCAGACGACAGGGCGCCGGCACTTT.

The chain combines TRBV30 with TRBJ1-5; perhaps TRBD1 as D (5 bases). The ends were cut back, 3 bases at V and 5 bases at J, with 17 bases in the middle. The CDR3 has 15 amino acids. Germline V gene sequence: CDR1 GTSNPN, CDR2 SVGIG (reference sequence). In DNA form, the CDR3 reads TGTGCCTGGAGCCCGGGACCCACCTATTATCAGCCCCAGCATTTT. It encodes CAWSPGPTYYQPQHF.